These 20 T cell receptor beta chains were sequenced from one sample in a study of blood T cell repertoires in COVID-19. Produced via immunoSEQ multiplex PCR; TCRdb's table is partial and in-frame only. The sample has roughly 190,000 clones, around 84% seen once. The sample was peripheral blood. The source of these receptors is a woman in her 70s with COVID-19, enrolled during active disease.

This clone was seen only a few times. J is TRBJ2-3 and V is TRBV5-1; possible D gene TRBD1, 6 bases. V dropped 6 bases and J dropped 2 bases, with 10 bases sitting between them. The germline V gene has CDR1 SGHRS and CDR2 YFSETQ. This CDR3 spans 13 amino acids. The CDR3: CASNGQSTDTQYF. CDR3 sequence (DNA): TGCGCCAGCAACGGACAGTCCACAGATACGCAGTATTTT.

The rearrangement joins TRBV7-9 to TRBJ1-1; D remains unclear. Trimming stripped 1 base from V and 4 bases from J, with 7 bases between. The CDR3 sequence is 13 residues long. The germline V gene encodes CDR1 SEHNR and CDR2 FQNEAQ (reference sequence). The CDR3 DNA follows: TGTGCCAGCAGCTTAGACAGAGCCACTGAAGCTTTCTTT. It codes for CASSLDRATEAFF.

This clone was counted between two and nine times. The chain combines TRBV11-2 with TRBJ1-2; D not resolved. The CDR3 has 13 amino acids. Germline-derived CDR1 and CDR2 are SGHAT and FQNNGV. The V end lost 0 bases, the J end lost 3 bases, and 5 bases lay between the germline ends. CDR3 in amino acids: CASSLDRDYGYTF. In DNA, the CDR3 is TGTGCCAGCAGCTTAGATCGAGACTATGGCTACACCTTC. The full variable domain, with the rest looked up from reference TRBV11-2 and TRBJ1-2, is EAGVAQSPRYKIIEKRQSVAFWCNPISGHATLYWYQQILGQGPKLLIQFQNNGVVDDSQLPKDRFSAERLKGVDSTLKIQPAKLEDSAVYLCASSLDRDYGYTFGSGTRLTVV.

The chain couples TRBV5-1 to TRBJ2-1; 8 bases agree with TRBD2. The J segment lost 6 bases and the V segment lost 2 bases, leaving 7 bases of the junction unmatched. The CDR3 is made up of 15 amino acids. CDR1 is SGHRS, CDR2 YFSETQ, per germline. CDR3 sequence reads: CASSFELAAPNEQFF. Here the CDR3 DNA reads TGCGCCAGCAGCTTTGAACTAGCGGCCCCCAATGAGCAGTTCTTC.

CDR3 DNA: TGTGCCAGCAGCTTAGCGGTCAGGGGGGCCTACGAGCAGTACTTC. Its translation is CASSLAVRGAYEQYF. V gene TRBV7-8 combines with J gene TRBJ2-7; possibly TRBD1 for D (7 bases). This CDR3 has 15 amino acids. The germline CDR1 and CDR2 sequences are SGHVS and FQNEAQ. The V end lost 0 bases, the J end lost 2 bases, and 11 bases lay between the germline ends.

V is TRBV6-4 and J is TRBJ1-1, with TRBD1 identical over 7 bases. The CDR3 is made up of 13 amino acids. Germline V gene data show CDR1 as MRHNA and CDR2 as SNTAGT. The trim removed 4 bases at V and 5 bases at J, leaving 4 bases unmatched. The CDR3 nucleotides read TGTGCCAGCAGTGCCAACAGGGGAACTGAAGCTTTCTTT. Translated: CASSANRGTEAFF.

The rearrangement joins TRBV5-4 to TRBJ1-2; D is possibly TRBD1 (5 bases). The CDR3 totals 17 residues. Between the trimmed V and J ends, which lost 4 bases and 8 bases, there was a span of 27 bases. Germline CDR1 is SGHNT and CDR2 is YYREEE (reference sequence). CDR3 region: CASSQTRSLGGSRGYTF. Written as DNA, the CDR3 is TGTGCCAGCAGCCAGACAAGGAGTCTCGGGGGGTCTCGCGGCTACACCTTC.

This clone was observed a handful of times. The rearrangement uses TRBV10-3 and TRBJ1-2; tentative D call: TRBD1 (5 bases). Germline V CDR1 and CDR2: ENHRY, SYGVKD. V was pared by 6 bases and J by 4 bases, with 15 bases between. The CDR3 covers 14 residues. DNA for the CDR3: TGTGCCATCAGCCCGTTGGGGGGAGGCTATGGCTACACCTTC. This gives the protein CAISPLGGGYGYTF.

This chain links TRBV4-1 with TRBJ1-1; no definite D call. V was cut by 3 bases and J by 5 bases, with 10 bases left in between. The length of the CDR3 is 13 residues. The germline CDR1 and CDR2 sequences are MGHRA and YSYEKL. The CDR3 spells CASSHQMETEAFF. The CDR3 nucleotides are TGCGCCAGCAGCCATCAAATGGAGACTGAAGCTTTCTTT.

The V and J genes are TRBV5-1 and TRBJ1-2, with unresolved D. Germline values: CDR1 SGHRS, CDR2 YFSETQ. Trimming left V 0 bases short and J 0 bases short, with 9 bases between. This CDR3 has 15 residues. CDR3 in amino acids: CASSLVLGANYGYTF. CDR3 nucleotide sequence: TGCGCCAGCAGCTTGGTTCTAGGAGCTAACTATGGCTACACCTTC.

The chain is built from TRBV3-1 (or the pseudogene TRBV3-2) and TRBJ1-6, with D perhaps matching TRBD1 (5 bases). The germline CDR1 and CDR2 sequences are LGHDT and YNNKEL (reference sequence). Trimming took off 4 bases at V and 10 bases at J, with 11 bases between the two ends. The CDR3 has 13 amino acids. The CDR3 protein is CASSPHGGSPLHF. The CDR3 DNA follows: TGTGCCAGCAGCCCCCACGGGGGATCACCCCTCCACTTT.

The gene calls are TRBV30 and TRBJ1-3; 8 nucleotides line up with TRBD1. CDR1 GTSNPN and CDR2 SVGIG come from the germline V gene (reference sequence). The CDR3 consists of 16 residues. Germline trimming cut 1 base from V and 0 bases from J; bases unmatched to any gene: 5. In nucleotides, the CDR3 is TGTGCCTGGAGTGCGGGGACAGGTCTCTCTGGAAACACCATATATTTT. Protein sequence: CAWSAGTGLSGNTIYF.

This clone was seen a handful of times. CDR3 loop: CASTLPPGELFF. The CDR3 bases are TGTGCCAGCACCCTCCCTCCCGGGGAGCTGTTTTTT. The V gene is TRBV12-3 or TRBV12-4, the J gene TRBJ2-2; D call uncertain. V was clipped by 7 bases and J by 6 bases, with 9 bases between them. The CDR3 runs to 12 residues.

V usage is TRBV2 and J usage is TRBJ1-5, with a weak D call TRBD1 (6 bases). CDR1 is SNHLY, CDR2 FYNNEI, per germline. The V end lost 5 bases, the J end lost 4 bases, and 24 bases lay between the germline ends. This CDR3 region has 18 residues. The CDR3 region is CASSPEGGVIRDNQPQHF. CDR3 coding DNA: TGTGCCAGCAGTCCTGAGGGGGGGGTCATAAGGGATAATCAGCCCCAGCATTTT.

This chain joins TRBV7-9 and TRBJ2-7; weak D call: TRBD2 (7 bases). V gave up 5 bases and J gave up 4 bases, with 18 bases separating them. The length of the CDR3 is 15 residues. The germline CDR1 and CDR2 sequences are SEHNR and FQNEAQ (reference sequence). CDR3 nucleotide sequence: TGTGCCAGCAGCCCCAGGACAGCCGGGAGGTACGAGCAGTACTTC. Translated: CASSPRTAGRYEQYF.

The rearrangement uses TRBV19 and TRBJ2-5; no definite D call. Trimming took off 5 bases at V and 6 bases at J, with 16 bases between the two ends. Germline V gives CDR1 LNHDA, CDR2 SQIVND (reference sequence). This CDR3 is built from 14 residues. CDR3 nucleotide sequence: TGTGCCAGTAGTCCTCGGGTCTTGGCGCAGACCCAGTACTTC. Translating it yields CASSPRVLAQTQYF.

J is TRBJ1-2 and V is TRBV6-5; D may be TRBD1 (6 bases). V lost 8 bases and J 5 bases, leaving 15 bases between the germline ends. The CDR3 contains 13 residues. Germline assignment: CDR1 MNHEY and CDR2 SVGAGI. The CDR3 protein is CASSRDQGYGYTF. CDR3 nucleotide sequence: TGTGCCAGCTCCAGGGACCAGGGGTATGGCTACACCTTC.

V is TRBV6-5 and J is TRBJ2-5, with a weak D call TRBD2 (6 bases). The CDR3 loop spans 15 amino acids. V was pared by 5 bases and J by 5 bases, with 18 bases between. Per germline, CDR1 MNHEY and CDR2 SVGAGI. The CDR3 DNA sequence: TGTGCCAGCAGTCTCATGGAGGGCCGGGGGGAGACCCAGTACTTC. Residues: CASSLMEGRGETQYF.

The chain recombines TRBV5-1 with TRBJ1-1; 8 nucleotides match TRBD1. CDR1 SGHRS and CDR2 YFSETQ come from the germline V gene. This CDR3 is 14 amino acids long. Germline trimming cut 4 bases from V and 5 bases from J; bases unmatched to any gene: 7. The CDR3 is CASSTGQGATEAFF. CDR3 coding DNA: TGCGCCAGCAGCACCGGACAGGGAGCGACTGAAGCTTTCTTT.

About this clone itself: Other DNA sequences in the sample encode the same CDR3. The genes are TRBV9 and TRBJ2-1; possible D gene TRBD1, 6 bases. The CDR3 length is 15 residues. V gave up 0 bases and J gave up 3 bases, with 10 bases separating them. Germline V gives CDR1 SGDLS, CDR2 YYNGEE. This CDR3 reads CASSVGGGSYNEQFF. In nucleotides, the CDR3 is TGTGCCAGCAGCGTAGGAGGGGGAAGCTACAATGAGCAGTTCTTC. Full variable domain (rest looked up from reference TRBV9 and TRBJ2-1): DSGVTQTPKHLITATGQRVTLRCSPRSGDLSVYWYQQSLDQGLQFLIQYYNGEERAKGNILERFSAQQFPDLHSELNLSSLELGDSALYFCASSVGGGSYNEQFFGPGTRLTVL.